This TCR beta chain originates from a study of CD8 T cells in Susac syndrome (dated 2019 in TCRdb). In terms of the full investigation: Whether CD8+ T cell activation and differentiation in Susac syndrome was antigen driven was tested using repertoire sequencing.

Paper-wide results and their limitations: The number of individuals in the TCR sequencing and HLA analysis was recognized as being relatively small.

RNA was extracted using the RNeasy kit, and about 0.5 to 1 microgram was reverse transcribed with random hexamers. The immunoSEQ multiplex PCR assay, which covers 54 Vbeta and 13 Jbeta segments, was used to amplify TCR beta CDR3 regions. PCR amplification bias was corrected by using a synthetic template baseline for primer optimization and computational correction. Regarding the original processing steps: Only productive sequences were kept, with reads annotated to V, D and J genes according to IMGT and analyzed in immunoSEQ Analyzer. Clonality was calculated as one minus the Shannon entropy normalized by log2 of the number of productive unique sequences. For each patient and control, public and private clones were evaluated within the 100 most prevalent clones. Susac-specific clones were defined as absent from healthy and MS cohorts, some 1,000 published viral clones and other ImmuneACCESS disease sequences. The public reads were run again by TCRdb, first through fastp at Q25 and then through MiXCR, and only productive beta chains were kept. For every CDR3 protein sequence, its rows merge into one entry that carries the most common genes and DNA. TCRdb, rather than the study authors, made the V and J calls. For this sample the table gives approximately 160,000 distinct CDR3 sequences, of which around 94% were detected only once. About 0.09% of the sample lies in the top ten.

Remarks on this clonotype: It has no known antigen specificity. No qualities accompany the bases; no much larger clone lies one base away.

Peripheral blood CD8+ and CD4+ T cells from healthy donors, Susac syndrome patients and multiple sclerosis patients were profiled by high-throughput TCR beta sequencing. Treatment-naive patients with stable or active relapsing-remitting disease fulfilling revised McDonald criteria were used as multiple sclerosis controls. Bulk CD8+ and CD4+ T cells were purified magnetically by negative isolation, whereas CD8+ TEMRA cells were enriched by FACS. Blood was drawn into EDTA tubes, processed within 24 hours, and PBMCs were isolated by density gradient centrifugation. PBMCs intended for TCR sequencing were cryopreserved in liquid nitrogen and were subsequently thawed in a 37 degrees C water bath. Purity of sorted or isolated CD4+, CD8+ and CD8+ TEMRA cells was at least 90%. What was sequenced was CD4+ T cells from PBMCs. The clonotype was recovered from a human donor with multiple sclerosis.

The CDR3 is CASSYSMPGYEQYF. The DNA reads TGTGCCAGCAGTTACTCGATGCCTGGATACGAGCAGTACTTC. Recombination joined TRBV6-5 with TRBJ2-7; the D gene identity is not certain. There are 14 amino acids in the CDR3, from cysteine to phenylalanine inclusive. Kept here is only the CDR3 DNA, which spans 42 bases and is read in frame from base 1. CDR1 and CDR2, looked up from the germline V gene, are MNHEY and SVGAGI. V drops 0 bases and J drops 4 bases, leaving 10 bases in between.